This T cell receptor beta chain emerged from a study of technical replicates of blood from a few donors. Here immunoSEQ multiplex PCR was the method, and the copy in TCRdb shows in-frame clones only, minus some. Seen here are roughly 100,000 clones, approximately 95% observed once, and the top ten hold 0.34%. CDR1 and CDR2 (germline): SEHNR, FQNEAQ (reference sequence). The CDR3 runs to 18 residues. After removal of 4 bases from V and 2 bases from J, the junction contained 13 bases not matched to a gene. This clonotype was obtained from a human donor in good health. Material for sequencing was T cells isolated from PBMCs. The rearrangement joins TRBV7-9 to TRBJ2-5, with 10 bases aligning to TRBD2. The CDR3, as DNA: TGTGCCAGCAGCTCACAACGAGCGGGAGGGCCCCGGCAAGAGACCCAGTACTTC. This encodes CASSSQRAGGPRQETQYF.